This T cell receptor (beta chain) was found in a study of memory CD4+ T cells and cytomegalovirus serostatus. Study results and caveats: A US-trained random forest predicted CMV serostatus with median AUC around 0.9.

This CDR3 is 20 amino acids long. With 4 bases clipped from V and 1 base from J, the junction kept 13 bases outside the gene matches. Germline V lookup: CDR1 MRHNA, CDR2 SNTAGT. Single viable CD3+CD4+CD8-CD45RO+ cells were sorted as the memory CD4+ T cells. Libraries were prepared by immunoSEQ multiplex PCR; TCRdb keeps only in-frame clonotypes and omits some of them. This sample yields about 39,000 clones, of which around 79% are seen a single time; 0.6% to 0.95% belongs to the top ten. With respect to this clone: The antigen is undetermined.

The specimen sequenced was memory CD4+ T cells from blood. This rearrangement joins TRBV6-4 to TRBJ2-1; 13 bases match TRBD2. This sequence originates from an adult in good health and CMV-seronegative. The CDR3 sequence: CASSGTSGGRTSSSYNEQFF. CDR3 nucleotides: TGTGCCAGCAGTGGGACTAGCGGGGGAAGGACCTCAAGTTCCTACAATGAGCAGTTCTTC.